The clone carrying this TCR beta chain was seen just once. This specimen belongs to a study of cytomegalovirus exposure and HLA in healthy donors. The CDR3 loop spans 14 amino acids. In germline, CDR1 is SGDLS, CDR2 YYNGEE. Trimming removed 2 bases at V and 1 base at J, with 9 bases between. The primer mix had 60 Vbeta and 13 Jbeta primers. Clones were sequenced by immunoSEQ multiplex PCR, and TCRdb holds only the in-frame ones, with some missing. The sample yields over 120,000 clones, around 81% seen once. The receptor's source is a man aged 50 or older in good health and CMV-seronegative. The chain recombines TRBV9 with TRBJ1-2, with D hard to call. Source material: PBMCs. CDR3 protein: CASSVGGDNYGYTF. CDR3 DNA sequence: TGTGCCAGCAGCGTTGGCGGGGATAACTATGGCTACACCTTC. The whole variable domain, filled in from reference TRBV9 and TRBJ1-2, reads DSGVTQTPKHLITATGQRVTLRCSPRSGDLSVYWYQQSLDQGLQFLIQYYNGEERAKGNILERFSAQQFPDLHSELNLSSLELGDSALYFCASSVGGDNYGYTFGSGTRLTVV.